The rows below give T cell receptor beta chains drawn from one sample of a study of T-cell memory formation after mild COVID-19. TCRdb itself ran the 5' RACE reads through MiXCR, one entry per CDR3 protein. The data hold about 600,000 distinct CDR3 sequences, with roughly a fifth observed a single time. Material for sequencing was PBMCs or a T cell subset sorted from them (not recorded which). The source is an adult woman who had mild COVID-19 (a few samples of this study predate the infection). Cell type and time point are not known. Each CDR3 is given with its conserved first and last residue. A D gene is named only where the DNA matches it firmly. Clone size is given for some rows only: seen once, a few or many times, or a class if the clone is expanded.

TRBV5-1	TRBJ2-2	NA	TRBD2	CARSMTSGSPTGELFF	TGCGCCAGAAGCATGACTAGCGGGAGCCCCACCGGGGAGCTGTTTTTT
TRBV12-3/TRBV12-4	TRBJ2-1	NA	TRBD1	CATSPGQGSNEQFF	TGTGCCACCTCCCCGGGACAGGGGAGCAATGAGCAGTTCTTC
TRBV20-1	TRBJ1-4	NA	NA	CSARDGLDEKLFF	TGCAGTGCTAGGGACGGCCTAGATGAAAAACTGTTTTTT
TRBV12-3/TRBV12-4	TRBJ2-2	NA	TRBD2	CASSSPILTSGRNTGELFF	TGTGCCAGCAGTTCGCCCATCCTGACTAGCGGGAGGAACACCGGGGAGCTGTTTTTT
TRBV4-2	TRBJ1-4	few	TRBD1	CASSRTGLTNEKLFF	TGTGCCAGCAGCAGGACAGGTTTAACTAATGAAAAACTGTTTTTT
TRBV5-6	TRBJ2-5	NA	NA	CASSLPQYQETQYF	TGTGCCAGCAGCTTGCCTCAGTACCAAGAGACCCAGTACTTC
TRBV29-1	TRBJ1-1	NA	NA	CSVVGGANTEAFF	TGCAGCGTTGTGGGGGGTGCGAACACTGAAGCTTTCTTT
TRBV20-1	TRBJ2-1	NA	TRBD2	CSATITSGVGEQFF	TGCAGTGCCACCATAACTAGCGGGGTTGGGGAGCAGTTCTTC
TRBV3-1	TRBJ2-7	NA	TRBD2	CASSQELVVGLAGRVNEQYF	TGTGCCAGCAGCCAAGAATTAGTCGTCGGGCTAGCGGGAAGGGTCAACGAGCAGTACTTC
TRBV12-3/TRBV12-4	TRBJ1-5	NA	NA	CASSFSGHRNQPQHF	TGTGCCAGCAGTTTTTCGGGGCATCGGAATCAGCCCCAGCATTTT
TRBV29-1	TRBJ2-3	NA	NA	CSVGRVGVWADTQYF	TGCAGCGTTGGCCGAGTTGGGGTTTGGGCAGATACGCAGTATTTT
TRBV5-6	TRBJ2-4	NA	NA	CASSLQGIQYF	TGTGCCAGCAGCTTGCAGGGCATTCAGTACTTC
TRBV27	TRBJ2-5	few	NA	CASSLFPPGSQETQYF	TGTGCCAGCAGTTTATTTCCCCCGGGCAGCCAAGAGACCCAGTACTTC
TRBV23-1	TRBJ2-4	few	TRBD2	CASSHGTSGGAKNIQYF	TGCGCCAGCAGTCATGGGACTAGCGGGGGAGCCAAAAACATTCAGTACTTC
TRBV12-3/TRBV12-4	TRBJ1-3	NA	NA	CASSSFGGASGNTIYF	TGTGCCAGCAGTTCCTTCGGGGGAGCATCTGGAAACACCATATATTTT
TRBV12-3/TRBV12-4	TRBJ1-2	NA	NA	CASSFTGTGGYTF	TGTGCCAGCAGTTTTACGGGGACTGGGGGCTACACCTTC
TRBV7-6	TRBJ2-5	NA	NA	CASSSRRGTTSPVVGQYF	TGTGCCAGCAGCTCCCGAAGAGGAACGACAAGTCCGGTTGTCGGCCAGTACTTC
TRBV19	TRBJ2-5	NA	NA	CASSPWGARETQYF	TGTGCCAGTAGTCCGTGGGGGGCGCGGGAGACCCAGTACTTC
TRBV11-2	TRBJ1-2	many	NA	CASSLDGGLGSYGYTF	TGTGCCAGCAGCTTAGACGGAGGGCTCGGGTCCTATGGCTACACCTTC
TRBV5-5	TRBJ1-1	few	TRBD1	CASSSLTGVAFF	TGTGCCAGCAGCAGCCTAACAGGGGTAGCTTTCTTT
TRBV10-3	TRBJ2-5	many	NA	CAISESGETQYF	TGTGCCATCAGTGAGTCTGGCGAGACCCAGTACTTC
TRBV4-2	TRBJ1-1	NA	NA	CASSQDRGLMNTEAFF	TGTGCCAGCAGCCAAGATCGAGGACTTATGAACACTGAAGCTTTCTTT
TRBV29-1	TRBJ1-2	NA	NA	CSVEPWANYGYTF	TGCAGCGTTGAACCCTGGGCTAACTATGGCTACACCTTC
TRBV2	TRBJ2-3	NA	NA	CASSGEATDTQYF	TGTGCCAGCAGTGGAGAAGCCACAGATACGCAGTATTTT
TRBV12-3/TRBV12-4	TRBJ2-1	NA	NA	CASSFKGALLYNEQFF	TGTGCCAGCAGTTTTAAAGGAGCCCTCCTGTACAATGAGCAGTTCTTC
TRBV3-1	TRBJ2-6	few	NA	CASSQVQGRSLSGANVLTF	TGTGCCAGCAGCCAGGTACAGGGAAGATCCCTCTCTGGGGCCAACGTCCTGACTTTC
TRBV24-1	TRBJ2-1	NA	TRBD2	CATGRLAGGGEQFF	TGTGCCACCGGTCGACTAGCGGGGGGGGGTGAGCAGTTCTTC